Each of the 9 T cell receptor beta chains below was sequenced from the same sample in a study of T-cell reconstitution after alpha-beta-depleted transplantation in children. It was with unique molecular identifiers that the TCRbeta library was prepared. TCRdb re-analysed the PCR reads in MiXCR, keeping a single row per CDR3 protein. The repertoire includes 130,000 to 150,000 distinct CDR3 sequences, about 9% of them detected once, and less than 20% sits in the top ten. The starting material was PBMCs, mostly from graft donor cells, obtained 180 days after TCRalphabeta/CD19-depleted stem cell transplant. These TCRs come from a female patient aged 2 to 10 who had a stem cell transplant for congenital amegakaryocytic thrombocytopenia, so the T cells may come from the graft donor.

V usage is TRBV12-3 or TRBV12-4 and J usage is TRBJ2-1; 11 nucleotides line up with TRBD2. The J segment lost 7 bases and the V segment lost 3 bases, leaving 11 bases of the junction unmatched. The CDR3 is 17 residues long. The chain's CDR3 is CASSLVSGRGLRNEQFF. The CDR3, as DNA: TGTGCCAGCAGTTTGGTTAGCGGGAGGGGCCTGAGGAATGAGCAGTTCTTC.

This clonotype was observed many times. CDR3 amino acids: CASTKDRGREAFF. CDR3 nucleotide sequence: TGTGCCAGTACCAAGGACAGGGGGCGTGAAGCTTTCTTT. The V call is TRBV19, the J call TRBJ1-1; 11 bases fit TRBD1. The CDR3 runs to 13 residues. In germline, CDR1 is LNHDA, CDR2 SQIVND (reference sequence). The junction had 5 bases not matched to a gene; V was cut back by 7 bases and J by 7 bases.

At least ten counts were recorded for this clonotype. The V call is TRBV28, the J call TRBJ2-5, with 8 bases lining up with TRBD2. The J segment lost 5 bases and the V segment lost 6 bases, leaving 8 bases of the junction unmatched. Germline V gene data show CDR1 as MDHEN and CDR2 as SYDVKM. The CDR3 covers 14 residues. The CDR3 DNA reads as TGTGCCAGCAGCCCGGGACTAGGCGCGGAGACCCAGTACTTC. It is translated as CASSPGLGAETQYF.

This clonotype was recorded at least ten times. This sequence joins TRBV20-1 and TRBJ2-7; 7 bases are shared with TRBD2. The germline CDR1 and CDR2 sequences are DFQATT and SNEGSKA (reference sequence). V trimming: 3 bases; J trimming: 2 bases; junction bases outside the gene matches: 10. This CDR3 has 15 residues. Written as DNA, the CDR3 is TGCAGTGCTAGGGGCTTCGGGGGGTTTACCTACGAGCAGTACTTC. Translation gives CSARGFGGFTYEQYF.

This clonotype was seen a few times. This rearrangement joins TRBV14 to TRBJ2-5, with D perhaps TRBD2 (7 bases). The CDR3 runs 17 residues. Trimming stripped 1 base from V and 5 bases from J, with 20 bases between. Germline V gene lookup returns CDR1 SGHDN and CDR2 FVKESK. The CDR3 here is CASSQASLRGARETQYF. The CDR3 nucleotides are TGTGCCAGCAGCCAAGCGTCCCTACGGGGGGCTAGGGAGACCCAGTACTTC.

This clonotype was seen more than once but under ten times. V usage is TRBV6-2 or TRBV6-3 and J usage is TRBJ2-7, with 9 bases aligning to TRBD1. Germline trimming cut 4 bases from V and 2 bases from J; bases unmatched to any gene: 12. From germline, CDR1 is MNHEY and CDR2 SVGEGT. The CDR3 totals 17 residues. The chain's CDR3 is CASSLTPGQGSPYEQYF. The CDR3 nucleotides are TGTGCCAGCAGTTTGACCCCGGGACAGGGAAGTCCCTACGAGCAGTACTTC.

V is TRBV20-1 and J is TRBJ2-1; D not certain. Germline CDR1 reads DFQATT; CDR2 reads SNEGSKA (reference sequence). The CDR3 consists of 13 residues. Between the trimmed V and J ends, which lost 5 bases and 10 bases, there was a span of 18 bases. This CDR3 reads CSAGHQQYPEQFF. The DNA for the CDR3 is TGCAGTGCTGGCCACCAACAGTACCCAGAGCAGTTCTTC.

The table lists this clonotype with many counts. The chain links TRBV10-3 to TRBJ2-1; unclear D gene. The germline gives CDR1 ENHRY, CDR2 SYGVKD. Trimming removed 2 bases at V and 5 bases at J, with 13 bases between. The CDR3 runs 15 residues. In DNA, the CDR3 is TGTGCCATCAGTGAGGGACGGCTGACCCACAATGAGCAGTTCTTC. Amino acid sequence: CAISEGRLTHNEQFF.

Points on this clonotype: A much more abundant neighbour one base away suggests this may be a read error. This chain connects TRBV19 to TRBJ2-2; 7 positions match TRBD1. The germline V gene has CDR1 LNHDA and CDR2 SQIVND (reference sequence). The CDR3 runs to 15 residues. This CDR3 reads CASTVGTANAGELFF. Written as DNA, the CDR3 is TGTGCCAGTACAGTGGGGACAGCGAACGCCGGGGAGCTGTTTTTT. Full variable domain (rest looked up from reference TRBV19 and TRBJ2-2): DGGITQSPKYLFRKEGQNVTLSCEQNLNHDAMYWYRQDPGQGLRLIYYSQIVNDFQKGDIAEGYSVSREKKESFPLTVTSAQKNPTAFYLCASTVGTANAGELFFGEGSRLTVL.